Below, one T cell receptor beta chain is given with its context. Its target is unknown. This sample stems from a study of blood T cells in healthy people across ages. Whole-study findings and limits: Diversity figures derived from one million T cells were judged to underestimate the true value.

Alongside a J-beta primer mix, a sample-barcoded 5' primer served in a second PCR lasting about 7 to 12 cycles. A template-switch adaptor that had 12 random nucleotides put a tag on each cDNA molecule. TCRdb reanalysed the 5' RACE reads using MiXCR and keeps one entry per CDR3 protein. The sample has 1.5 million to 2 million distinct CDR3 sequences, 49% seen once; the top ten hold around 2.1%. The V gene lost 3 bases and the J gene lost 1 base, with 6 bases spanning the gap. The CDR3 consists of 13 residues. Per the germline V gene, CDR1 is LNHNV and CDR2 is YYDKDF (reference sequence). Every donor gave approximately 10 milliliters of peripheral blood.

Sequenced sample: blood. The gene calls are TRBV15 and TRBJ2-5; D call uncertain. The TCR was taken from a woman in her thirties or forties in good health. The DNA of the CDR3 is TGTGCCACCAGCAGTCGGTTCCAAGAGACCCAGTACTTC. It specifies CATSSRFQETQYF. The full variable domain, completed using reference TRBV15 and TRBJ2-5, is DAMVIQNPRYQVTQFGKPVTLSCSQTLNHNVMYWYQQKSSQAPKLLFHYYDKDFNNEADTPDNFQSRRPNTSFCFLDIRSPGLGDTAMYLCATSSRFQETQYFGPGTRLLVL.